A single sample is the source of the 21 T cell receptor beta chains below, sequenced in a study of graft-versus-host responses after intestinal transplantation. Only in-frame clones appear in the TCRdb table, and some are missing; sequencing was by immunoSEQ multiplex PCR. The sample yields approximately 88,000 clones, 94% seen once. The antigens of these receptors remain unknown. Sequences were derived from unstimulated CD4+ T cells sorted from spleen or lymph node cells, sampled before transplant. The receptors here all came from a human donor who was the organ donor for an intestinal transplant.

In DNA form, the CDR3 reads TGTGCCAGCAGCTTAGTAACTGTGTCCGGGGAGCTGTTTTTT. Its protein is CASSLVTVSGELFF. This chain uses TRBV11-3 with TRBJ2-2; unclear D gene. Germline V gives CDR1 SGHNT, CDR2 YENEEA. The CDR3 contains 14 residues. V lost 1 base to trimming and J lost 6 bases, with 9 bases between them. The variable domain in full, completed from reference TRBV11-3 and TRBJ2-2, reads EAGVVQSPRYKIIEKKQPVAFWCNPISGHNTLYWYLQNLGQGPELLIRYENEEAVDDSQLPKDRFSAERLKGVDSTLKIQPAELGDSAVYLCASSLVTVSGELFFGEGSRLTVL.

CDR3 coding DNA: TGTGCCAGCAGTCCCCCAGGGACCGAGTACGAGCAGTACTTC. This translates into CASSPPGTEYEQYF. The genes are TRBV6-6 and TRBJ2-7; D is possibly TRBD1 or TRBD2 (5 bases each). The CDR3 totals 14 residues. Germline V gene lookup returns CDR1 MNHNY and CDR2 SVGAGI (reference sequence). Trimming took 5 bases from V and 4 from J, leaving 15 bases between them.

The chain has TRBV30 and TRBJ1-4; D uncertain. Germline CDR1 and CDR2: GTSNPN and SVGIG (reference sequence). Trimming removed 1 base from V and 4 bases from J, with 1 base in between. The CDR3 consists of 11 residues. The CDR3 loop is CAWSGNEKLFF. The CDR3 DNA reads TGTGCCTGGAGTGGTAATGAAAAACTGTTTTTT. Variable domain in full (rest from reference TRBV30 and TRBJ1-4): SQTIHQWPATLVQPVGSPLSLECTVEGTSNPNLYWYRQAAGRGLQLLFYSVGIGQISSEVPQNLSASRPQDRQFILSSKKLLLSDSGFYLCAWSGNEKLFFGSGTQLSVL.

The chain joins TRBV18 to TRBJ2-5, with 7 bases lining up with TRBD1. Trimming took 5 bases from V and 1 from J; bases not matched to a gene: 13. Germline CDR1 KGHSH, CDR2 LQKENI. CDR3 length: 17 residues. The CDR3 protein is CASSYLNDRASQETQYF. CDR3 DNA: TGTGCCAGCTCATACCTTAACGACAGGGCCTCCCAAGAGACCCAGTACTTC. Filled out from reference TRBV18 and TRBJ2-5, the complete variable domain reads NAGVMQNPRHLVRRRGQEARLRCSPMKGHSHVYWYRQLPEEGLKFMVYLQKENIIDESGMPKERFSAEFPKEGPSILRIQQVVRGDSAAYFCASSYLNDRASQETQYFGPGTRLLVL.

The rearrangement joins TRBV6-6 to TRBJ2-7; 7 bases align to TRBD1. Unmatched junction bases numbered 4, after V lost 5 bases and J lost 0 bases. The CDR3 covers 14 residues. Germline V CDR1 and CDR2: MNHNY, SVGAGI (reference sequence). This CDR3 reads CASSQRQGSYEQYF. Written as DNA, the CDR3 is TGTGCCAGCAGTCAGCGACAGGGCTCCTACGAGCAGTACTTC.

The rearrangement links TRBV5-6 to TRBJ2-5; the D gene is possibly TRBD1 (5 bases). The CDR3 totals 14 residues. Germline V gene lookup returns CDR1 SGHDT and CDR2 YYEEEE. The V gene lost 5 bases and the J gene lost 7 bases, with 18 bases spanning the gap. Here the CDR3 reads CASSWGRSSATQYF. CDR3 nucleotide sequence: TGTGCCAGCAGTTGGGGCCGAAGTAGTGCGACCCAGTACTTC.

The rearrangement uses TRBV10-1 and TRBJ1-5, with D possibly being TRBD1 (6 bases). The CDR3 is 13 residues long. The germline V gene has CDR1 WNHNN and CDR2 SYGVQD (reference sequence). With 4 bases removed from V and 2 bases from J, the gap between germline ends came to 6 bases. This chain's CDR3 is CASSAGGNQPQHF. The CDR3 region has the DNA TGCGCCAGCAGTGCAGGGGGCAATCAGCCCCAGCATTTT.

With respect to this clone: One junction end does not reproduce the germline sequence, and a read error may be involved. This rearrangement joins TRBV7-7 to TRBJ2-5; D is unclear. The CDR3 is 12 amino acids. Looked up from germline, CDR1 is SSHAT and CDR2 is FNYEAQ (reference sequence). The DNA for the CDR3 is TGTGCTAGCAGCTCTGAAGGGGAGACCCAGTACTTC. Residues: CASSSEGETQYF.

The V and J genes are TRBV7-9 and TRBJ1-2; D is undetermined. This CDR3 is 14 amino acids long. The V end lost 1 base, the J end lost 2 bases, and 8 bases lay between the germline ends. In germline, CDR1 is SEHNR, CDR2 FQNEAQ (reference sequence). The DNA for the CDR3 is TGTGCCAGCAGCTTAGATAGTTACAACTATGGCTACACCTTC. The encoded protein is CASSLDSYNYGYTF.

The chain uses TRBV9 and TRBJ2-6; D remains unclear. The V end was cut by 2 bases, the J end by 1 base, with 16 bases between. This CDR3 comprises 18 residues. CDR1 is SGDLS and CDR2 is YYNGEE in the germline V gene. CDR3 sequence: CASSVAPGPASGANVLTF. The CDR3 coding sequence is TGTGCCAGCAGCGTCGCTCCGGGCCCCGCGTCTGGGGCCAACGTCCTGACTTTC.

The chain carries TRBV19 and TRBJ1-5; D unresolved. The CDR3 is made up of 13 amino acids. Trimming removed 7 bases at V and 0 bases at J, with 7 bases between. Germline loops: CDR1 LNHDA, CDR2 SQIVND (reference sequence). For the CDR3, the DNA is TGTGCCAGTAATTGGGATAGCAATCAGCCCCAGCATTTT. Protein: CASNWDSNQPQHF.

The chain couples TRBV11-3 to TRBJ1-1; D is uncertain. CDR3 size: 12 residues. V was clipped by 5 bases and J by 3 bases, with 7 bases between them. The germline V gene has CDR1 SGHNT and CDR2 YENEEA. The chain's CDR3 is CASSRDDTEAFF. In DNA, the CDR3 is TGTGCCAGCAGCCGGGATGACACTGAAGCTTTCTTT.

V is TRBV28 and J is TRBJ1-4; 10 positions match TRBD1. The germline CDR1 and CDR2 sequences are MDHEN and SYDVKM. The CDR3 runs 19 residues. The trim removed 6 bases at V and 0 bases at J, leaving 13 bases unmatched. This chain's CDR3 is CASRSRGTGDPSTNEKLFF. The DNA of the CDR3 is TGTGCCAGCAGATCCCGGGGGACAGGGGACCCGTCAACTAATGAAAAACTGTTTTTT.

The DNA of the CDR3 is TGTGCCAGCAGCAGGACTAGCGGGAAGACTGAAGAGCAGTTCTTC. Amino acid sequence: CASSRTSGKTEEQFF. The V call is TRBV6-5, the J call TRBJ2-1, with 12 bases fitting TRBD2. The CDR3 is 15 amino acids. J gave up 10 bases and V 6 bases, and 10 bases lay outside the gene matches. Germline V CDR1 and CDR2: MNHEY, SVGAGI.

For this clone: Other DNA sequences within the sample encode an identical CDR3. This chain links TRBV11-2 with TRBJ2-7; tentative D call: TRBD2 (6 bases). Germline values: CDR1 SGHAT, CDR2 FQNNGV. The CDR3 is 15 amino acids. V was pared by 2 bases and J by 1 base, with 12 bases between. The CDR3 DNA reads TGTGCCAGCAGCTTATCTTCGGAGGGATCCTACGAGCAGTACTTC. Amino acid sequence: CASSLSSEGSYEQYF.

This chain connects TRBV28 to TRBJ2-3; possibly TRBD2 for D (6 bases). The CDR3 extends over 13 amino acids. Germline V CDR1 and CDR2: MDHEN, SYDVKM. V dropped 3 bases and J dropped 11 bases, with 15 bases sitting between them. The CDR3 bases are TGTGCCAGCAGTTTGGTTCACGGAGGGGTGCAGTATTTT. It specifies CASSLVHGGVQYF.

The chain carries TRBV19 and TRBJ2-7; D is tentatively TRBD1 or TRBD2 (5 bases each). This CDR3 is built from 14 residues. Trimming cost V 3 bases and J 3 bases, with 12 bases left between them. CDR1 and CDR2 (germline): LNHDA, SQIVND (reference sequence). CDR3 in amino acids: CASSIRAGSYEQYF. In nucleotides, the CDR3 is TGTGCCAGTAGTATTAGGGCAGGGAGCTACGAGCAGTACTTC.

In its sample, this clone was seen once. This chain joins TRBV7-2 and TRBJ1-5; D uncertain. The CDR3 consists of 15 residues. Trimming removed 5 bases from V and 1 base from J, with 12 bases in between. Germline assignment: CDR1 SGHTA and CDR2 FQGNSA. This chain's CDR3 is CASSQAGLSNQPQHF. CDR3 bases: TGTGCCAGCAGCCAGGCGGGTTTGAGCAATCAGCCCCAGCATTTT.

As to this clone: The same CDR3 also results from other DNA sequences found in this sample. V is TRBV18 and J is TRBJ2-5; D is undetermined. The CDR3 contains 13 residues. Trimming removed 3 bases from V and 1 base from J, with 6 bases in between. Germline CDR1 KGHSH, CDR2 LQKENI. CDR3 region: CASSPPSQETQYF. CDR3 DNA sequence: TGTGCCAGCTCACCCCCTTCCCAAGAGACCCAGTACTTC.

This clone has just one count. The CDR3 region has the DNA TGTGCCAGCAGCCAAATGGGACAGGGACGGAAGAATGAAAAACTGTTTTTT. The encoded protein is CASSQMGQGRKNEKLFF. This chain uses TRBV16 with TRBJ1-4, with 9 bases lining up with TRBD1. The CDR3 extends over 17 amino acids. Per the germline V gene, CDR1 is KGHSY and CDR2 is FQNENV. Unmatched junction bases numbered 9, after V lost 2 bases and J lost 5 bases.

This rearrangement joins TRBV18 to TRBJ1-1; D not resolved. The length of the CDR3 is 16 residues. Germline CDR1 and CDR2: KGHSH and LQKENI. The V end lost 6 bases, the J end lost 0 bases, and 17 bases lay between the germline ends. The CDR3 loop reads CASSPSQVAMNTEAFF. The CDR3 bases are TGTGCCAGCTCGCCCTCGCAGGTGGCAATGAACACTGAAGCTTTCTTT.